These 8 T cell receptor beta chains were all obtained from the same sample, sequenced in a study of vaccination effects on CD4 cells after COVID-19. Upon completion of about eleven days in culture, CD4+ T cells were isolated. Produced via immunoSEQ multiplex PCR; TCRdb's table is partial and in-frame only. The sample records 50,000 to 75,000 clones, 70% to 80% being singletons. No cognate antigen is known for these TCRs. Here the sequenced sample was CD4+ T cells from PBMCs cultured without peptide, taken before COVID-19 vaccination. The receptors derive from a human donor who received a COVID-19 vaccine.

This chain uses TRBV2 with TRBJ2-5, with 10 positions matching TRBD1. CDR3 length: 15 residues. In germline, CDR1 is SNHLY, CDR2 FYNNEI. V was clipped by 5 bases and J by 5 bases; unmatched bases: 8. The CDR3 DNA is TGTGCCAGCAGTCACGACAGGGGGCGCGCGGAGACCCAGTACTTC. It encodes CASSHDRGRAETQYF. Full variable domain (remainder filled in from reference TRBV2 and TRBJ2-5): EPEVTQTPSHQVTQMGQEVILRCVPISNHLYFYWYRQILGQKVEFLVSFYNNEISEKSEIFDDQFSVERPDGSNFTLKIRSTKLEDSAMYFCASSHDRGRAETQYFGPGTRLLVL.

The chain employs TRBV7-7 and TRBJ1-4, with 9 bases identical to TRBD1. CDR3 length: 17 amino acids. J lost 6 bases, V lost 1 base, and 9 bases had no gene match. From germline, CDR1 is SSHAT and CDR2 FNYEAQ (reference sequence). Here the CDR3 DNA reads TGTGCCAGCAGCTTAGTGTCTTTACAGGGGGCAGATGAAAAACTGTTTTTT. Translated, it gives CASSLVSLQGADEKLFF.

The V and J genes are TRBV7-3 and TRBJ2-2, with 8 nucleotides matching TRBD2. This CDR3 region has 16 residues. Per germline, CDR1 SGHTA and CDR2 FQGTGA. Unmatched junction bases numbered 5, after V lost 1 base and J lost 4 bases. Here the CDR3 DNA reads TGTGCCAGCAGCTTAATGGGGACTAGAAGCACCGGGGAGCTGTTTTTT. This encodes CASSLMGTRSTGELFF.

V gene TRBV4-3 combines with J gene TRBJ2-2; possible D gene TRBD1, 6 bases. V dropped 2 bases and J dropped 6 bases, with 19 bases sitting between them. Germline V lookup: CDR1 LGHNA, CDR2 YSLEER. The CDR3 spans 17 residues. The DNA of the CDR3 is TGCGCCAGCAGCCAACCTACCCACACAGGGAATCCCGGGGAGCTGTTTTTT. This encodes CASSQPTHTGNPGELFF.

This clone was recorded once. The V call is TRBV6-1, the J call TRBJ1-2; D is ambiguous. The ends were cut back, 1 base at V and 6 bases at J, with 12 bases in the middle. Germline V gene sequence: CDR1 MNHNS, CDR2 SASEGT. The CDR3 contains 14 residues. CDR3 sequence reads: CASSEVSGWDGYTF. DNA of the CDR3: TGTGCCAGCAGTGAAGTAAGCGGTTGGGATGGCTACACCTTC.

Here the CDR3 DNA reads TGTGCCAGCAGTGACGGGGGGGCCTACGAGCAGTACGTC. Its translation: CASSDGGAYEQYV. The chain employs TRBV6-1 and TRBJ2-7; 8 bases line up with TRBD2. CDR1 and CDR2 (germline): MNHNS, SASEGT. V lost 3 bases and J lost 2; bases outside the gene matches: 0. The CDR3 has 13 residues.

This chain uses TRBV15 with TRBJ2-3; D gene ambiguous. The CDR3 is 17 residues long. The ends were cut back, 0 bases at V and 3 bases at J, with 16 bases in the middle. Looked up from germline, CDR1 is LNHNV and CDR2 is YYDKDF (reference sequence). The CDR3 sequence is CATSRDYGRIGTDTQYF. DNA of the CDR3: TGTGCCACCAGCAGAGATTATGGCAGGATCGGGACAGATACGCAGTATTTT.

This sequence joins TRBV28 and TRBJ1-2; D remains unclear. The CDR3 runs 12 residues. Germline loops: CDR1 MDHEN, CDR2 SYDVKM. V was cut by 10 bases and J by 3 bases, with 12 bases left in between. CDR3 residues: CAIPDVDYGYTF. The CDR3 DNA sequence: TGTGCCATCCCGGACGTTGACTATGGCTACACCTTC.